The table lists the clone carrying this TCR beta chain with many counts. As yet, its antigen is unknown. These data are taken from a study of T cells after yellow fever vaccination. Study-level information: Fractions containing few cells were prepared with SMART-Seq v4 Ultra Low Input. Study-wide points: The study noted that FACS-sorted repertoires could contain abundant clonotypes contaminating from the bulk population. Among primary-vaccination clones, most reappeared after the booster, at roughly 96% for CD4 and roughly 90% for CD8.

From the 5' RACE reads, TCRdb called clonotypes with MiXCR, one entry per CDR3 protein. The sample yields 500,000 to 650,000 distinct CDR3 sequences, around an eighth seen once. The V segment lost 1 base and the J segment 7 bases; nucleotides outside the gene matches: 7. The CDR3 is 15 residues long. Germline loops: CDR1 SGHVS, CDR2 FQNEAQ. The TCR sequence derives from a man younger than 45 who received the YFV17D yellow fever vaccine. The source was PBMCs, collected on the day of the yellow fever booster vaccination. The V and J genes are TRBV7-8 and TRBJ1-5; TRBD1 agrees at 7 bases. The DNA of the CDR3 is TGTGCCAGCAGCTTAGGGCAGGGGGGAAGGCAGCCCCAGCATTTT. Amino acid sequence: CASSLGQGGRQPQHF.